This T cell receptor beta chain was sequenced in a study of identical twins. General study results and limits: Out-of-frame alpha sequences shared between twins exhibited an excess of low generation probability.

TCRdb used MiXCR to reprocess the 5' RACE reads, holding one entry per CDR3 protein. The sample yields hundreds of thousands of distinct CDR3 sequences, 8.5% to 9% seen once. About this clonotype: The antigen is unknown.

Trimming took 5 bases from V and 3 from J, leaving 16 bases between them. Per germline, CDR1 SEHNR and CDR2 FQNEAQ (reference sequence). The CDR3 length is 15 residues. These data also formed part of another study, on yellow fever vaccine responses in identical twins.

The chain links TRBV7-9 to TRBJ2-5; D uncertain. This receptor was identified in a young woman in good health. Sequenced input: PBMCs. CDR3 in DNA: TGTGCCAGCAGCCCCGGTGGGAACAGAGAAGAGACCCAGTACTTC. Translated, it gives CASSPGGNREETQYF.